These T cell receptor beta chains were read from a single sample in a study of cytomegalovirus exposure and HLA in healthy donors. The protocol was immunoSEQ multiplex PCR, while the TCRdb copy is restricted to in-frame clones and leaves out a portion. The sample lists just over 80,000 clones, approximately 96% occurring once. The sequencing input was PBMCs. Receptors were obtained from a woman in her late teens or twenties in good health and CMV-seronegative. Each CDR3 is given with its conserved first and last residue. Each record gives: J gene, V gene, CDR3 protein.

J: TRBJ2-3
V: TRBV6-5
CDR3: CASRRRGDTQYF

J: TRBJ2-4
V: TRBV19
CDR3: CASSFSPGLAVKNIQYF

J: TRBJ2-1
V: TRBV4-2
CDR3: CASSQADRGKRNEQFF

J: TRBJ2-1
V: TRBV27
CDR3: CASSLVASHAIRQFF

J: TRBJ1-3
V: TRBV28
CDR3: CASSPRGQDSGNTIYF

J: TRBJ2-7
V: TRBV19
CDR3: CASSMRGGVHEQYF

J: TRBJ1-2
V: TRBV30
CDR3: CAWGQGALGSGYTF

J: TRBJ1-1
V: TRBV19
CDR3: CASSPPDRGTEAFF

J: TRBJ2-2
V: TRBV2
CDR3: CASSEAEGNLALGELFF

J: TRBJ2-1
V: TRBV18
CDR3: CASSHRERQFF

J: TRBJ1-6
V: TRBV7-9
CDR3: CASSQYEGSPLHF

J: TRBJ2-2
V: TRBV2
CDR3: CASRMGTETGELFF